The 8 T cell receptor beta chains presented below share a single source sample, sequenced in a study of early T cells in non-severe SARS-CoV-2 infection. A single record per CDR3 protein comes from TCRdb applying MiXCR to the 5' RACE reads. Here the sample spans about 61,000 distinct CDR3 sequences, 10% to 11% being singletons. The material sequenced was whole blood. The receptors derive from an adult who was a healthcare worker with PCR-confirmed SARS-CoV-2 infection or an uninfected control (not recorded which).

This clonotype was observed at least ten times. The CDR3: CSVSDGFEAFF. The CDR3, as DNA: TGCAGCGTCTCCGACGGATTTGAAGCTTTCTTT. The chain combines TRBV29-1 with TRBJ1-1; D not certain. This CDR3 region has 11 residues. Deletions cut 6 bases from V and 7 bases from J, with 12 bases between. Looked up from germline, CDR1 is SQVTM and CDR2 is ANQGSEA.

The V and J genes are TRBV15 and TRBJ1-4; D remains unclear. V was clipped by 0 bases and J by 0 bases, with 11 bases between them. The CDR3 runs to 17 residues. Germline lookup yields CDR1 LNHNV and CDR2 YYDKDF (reference sequence). The CDR3 coding sequence is TGTGCCACCAGCAGAGATCCGGGCGGACCAACTAATGAAAAACTGTTTTTT. It specifies CATSRDPGGPTNEKLFF.

This clonotype was counted a few times. The rearrangement joins TRBV30 to TRBJ2-2; no clear D gene. Germline values: CDR1 GTSNPN, CDR2 SVGIG (reference sequence). V was pared by 1 base and J by 1 base, with 13 bases between. CDR3 length: 16 amino acids. The CDR3 nucleotides read TGTGCCTGGAGTGGCCGAGGCGGTAGGAACACCGGGGAGCTGTTTTTT. Translated, it gives CAWSGRGGRNTGELFF.

This clonotype was counted ten times or more. The chain combines TRBV5-1 with TRBJ1-1, with 7 bases identical to TRBD1. The CDR3 consists of 14 residues. The V gene end was trimmed by 4 bases and the J gene end by 11 bases; junction bases not matched to a gene: 14. The V gene's germline CDR1 is SGHRS and CDR2 YFSETQ. CDR3 residues: CASSPYSRVRGAFF. The CDR3 region has the DNA TGCGCCAGCAGCCCCTACTCAAGAGTCAGGGGGGCTTTCTTT.

The chain recombines TRBV6-1 with TRBJ1-2; D is possibly TRBD1 (6 bases). The CDR3 covers 14 residues. The V end lost 6 bases, the J end lost 0 bases, and 11 bases lay between the germline ends. CDR1 and CDR2 from the germline V gene are MNHNS and SASEGT. This CDR3 is CASRAGTTNYGYTF. The CDR3 DNA follows: TGTGCCAGCAGGGCCGGGACAACTAACTATGGCTACACCTTC.

The chain is built from TRBV6-1 and TRBJ1-5, with D possibly being TRBD1 (5 bases). The V and J ends lost 4 bases and 7 bases respectively, with 17 bases between them. CDR1 MNHNS and CDR2 SASEGT come from the germline V gene. The CDR3 loop spans 15 amino acids. The CDR3 DNA reads as TGTGCCAGCAGTGTCCGGACACCATCGGACCAGCCCCAGCATTTT. Protein sequence: CASSVRTPSDQPQHF.

Details on this clonotype: Possible read error: a much larger clone is one base away. Lacking the conserved final phenylalanine or tryptophan, this CDR3 likely reflects a read error. The chain is built from TRBV7-2 and TRBJ1-2; D not resolved. The CDR3 is made up of 16 amino acids. CDR1 and CDR2 (germline): SGHTA, FQGNSA. V lost 1 base to trimming and J lost 7 bases, with 19 bases between them. The CDR3 spells CASSLDSWSQEGGYTY. The CDR3 bases are TGTGCCAGCAGCTTAGATTCGTGGTCGCAGGAAGGTGGCTACACCTAC.

Ten or more counts support this clonotype. The chain is built from TRBV24-1 and TRBJ2-5, with 7 bases fitting TRBD2. This CDR3 has 17 amino acids. Germline CDR1 is KGHDR and CDR2 is SFDVKD. The trim removed 2 bases at V and 2 bases at J, leaving 10 bases unmatched. The DNA for the CDR3 is TGTGCCACCAGTGATTCGGGCCGGCAGGGAGGGCAAGAGACCCAGTACTTC. Translating gives CATSDSGRQGGQETQYF.